This T cell receptor beta chain was documented in a study of T cells after yellow fever vaccination. Study-level findings and limits: Primary-vaccination clones mostly resurfaced post-booster (nearly 97% CD4, approximately 89% CD8).

Researchers made TCR cDNA using 5'RACE template switching, and this step added a universal primer site and UMIs. TCRdb re-analysed the 5' RACE reads in MiXCR, keeping a single row per CDR3 protein. The repertoire consists of hundreds of thousands of distinct CDR3 sequences, with around a sixth occurring once and the leading ten covering about a sixth. As for this clonotype: Its cognate antigen is unknown.

This CDR3 has 15 residues. Looked up from germline, CDR1 is MNHEY and CDR2 is SVGAGI. The V end lost 5 bases, the J end lost 1 base, and 14 bases lay between the germline ends. The source of this sequence is a man aged 18 to 29 who received the YFV17D yellow fever vaccine. This chain joins TRBV6-5 and TRBJ1-1; unclear D gene. Specimen: PBMCs, collected before the yellow fever booster vaccination. The CDR3 loop reads CASSRSGWGNTEAFF. CDR3 coding DNA: TGTGCCAGCAGTCGAAGCGGGTGGGGGAACACTGAAGCTTTCTTT.